The 7 T cell receptor beta chains presented below share a single source sample, sequenced in a study of blood T cell repertoires in COVID-19. Produced via immunoSEQ multiplex PCR; TCRdb's table is partial and in-frame only. This table has about 20,000 clones, about 85% appearing once. Sample: peripheral blood. The origin of the receptors is a human donor in a cohort sampled during active COVID-19.

This clone was counted a few times. The chain links TRBV7-9 to TRBJ2-7; D is perhaps TRBD2 (5 bases). The CDR3 length is 12 residues. The V end lost 5 bases, the J end lost 7 bases, and 12 bases lay between the germline ends. Germline V CDR1 and CDR2: SEHNR, FQNEAQ (reference sequence). The CDR3 is CASSPGIKEQYF. Here the CDR3 DNA reads TGTGCCAGCAGCCCCGGGATAAAAGAGCAGTACTTC.

This chain's CDR3 is CACTGSLDTKGDEQYF. In DNA form, the CDR3 reads TGTGCGTGCACAGGGTCCCTGGATACAAAGGGGGACGAGCAGTACTTC. The chain combines TRBV2 with TRBJ2-7; D is perhaps TRBD1 (6 bases). From germline, CDR1 is SNHLY and CDR2 FYNNEI. The CDR3 consists of 16 residues.

This chain links TRBV6-1 with TRBJ2-2, with D unclear. The V end lost 2 bases, the J end lost 6 bases, and 13 bases lay between the germline ends. This CDR3 comprises 15 residues. Germline V lookup: CDR1 MNHNS, CDR2 SASEGT. The CDR3, as DNA: TGTGCCAGCAGTGAAAACGCGGCCACCCCCGGGGAGCTGTTTTTT. This sequence encodes CASSENAATPGELFF.

This chain links TRBV27 with TRBJ2-3, with 12 bases lining up with TRBD2. This CDR3 spans 20 amino acids. J lost 5 bases, V lost 6 bases, and 21 bases had no gene match. Per the germline V gene, CDR1 is MNHEY and CDR2 is SMNVEV (reference sequence). The CDR3 region is CASRKYGGLAGSAKEDTQYF. CDR3 in DNA: TGTGCCAGCAGAAAGTACGGCGGACTAGCGGGATCCGCTAAAGAAGATACGCAGTATTTT.

The V call is TRBV5-4, the J call TRBJ1-3; 7 bases line up with TRBD1. CDR1 and CDR2 (germline): SGHNT, YYREEE (reference sequence). CDR3 length: 16 residues. V shed 1 base, J shed 3 bases, and the junction held 7 bases outside the gene matches. The CDR3 spells CASSLIEGAVGNTIYF. The CDR3 coding sequence is TGTGCCAGCAGCTTGATTGAGGGGGCGGTTGGAAACACCATATATTTT.

The chain is built from TRBV5-1 and TRBJ2-2; 7 nucleotides match TRBD2. This CDR3 is 14 amino acids long. Germline CDR1 is SGHRS and CDR2 is YFSETQ. The V segment lost 5 bases and the J segment 3 bases; nucleotides outside the gene matches: 4. The CDR3 sequence is CASRALADTGELFF. CDR3 in DNA: TGCGCCAGCAGGGCTCTAGCGGACACCGGGGAGCTGTTTTTT.

This chain links TRBV7-9 with TRBJ2-7; D might be TRBD2 (6 bases). Germline V gene sequence: CDR1 SEHNR, CDR2 FQNEAQ (reference sequence). The V gene lost 4 bases and the J gene lost 3 bases, with 10 bases spanning the gap. This CDR3 contains 13 residues. The CDR3 nucleotides are TGTGCCAGCAGCTCCGGGAGTTTCTACGAGCAGTACTTC. Protein sequence: CASSSGSFYEQYF.